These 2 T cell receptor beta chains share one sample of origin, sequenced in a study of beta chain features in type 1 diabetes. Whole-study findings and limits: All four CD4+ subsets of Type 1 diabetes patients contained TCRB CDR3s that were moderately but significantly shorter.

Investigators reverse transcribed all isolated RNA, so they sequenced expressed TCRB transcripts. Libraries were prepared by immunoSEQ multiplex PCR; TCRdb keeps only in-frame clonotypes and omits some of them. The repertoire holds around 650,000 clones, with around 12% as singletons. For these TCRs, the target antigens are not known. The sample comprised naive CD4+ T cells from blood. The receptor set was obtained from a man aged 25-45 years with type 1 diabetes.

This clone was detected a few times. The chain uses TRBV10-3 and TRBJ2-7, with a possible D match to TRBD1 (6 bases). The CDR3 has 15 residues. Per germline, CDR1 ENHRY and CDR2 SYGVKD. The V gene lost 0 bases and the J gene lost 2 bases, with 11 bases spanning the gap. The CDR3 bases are TGTGCCATCAGTGAGTCGGGACACCTCCCCTACGAGCAGTACTTC. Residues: CAISESGHLPYEQYF.

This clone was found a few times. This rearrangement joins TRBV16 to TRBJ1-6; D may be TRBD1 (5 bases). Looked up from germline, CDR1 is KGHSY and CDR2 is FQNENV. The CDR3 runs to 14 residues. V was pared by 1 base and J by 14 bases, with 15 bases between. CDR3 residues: CASSQWGKDEALHF. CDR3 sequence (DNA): TGTGCCAGCAGCCAATGGGGGAAGGACGAGGCCCTCCACTTT.